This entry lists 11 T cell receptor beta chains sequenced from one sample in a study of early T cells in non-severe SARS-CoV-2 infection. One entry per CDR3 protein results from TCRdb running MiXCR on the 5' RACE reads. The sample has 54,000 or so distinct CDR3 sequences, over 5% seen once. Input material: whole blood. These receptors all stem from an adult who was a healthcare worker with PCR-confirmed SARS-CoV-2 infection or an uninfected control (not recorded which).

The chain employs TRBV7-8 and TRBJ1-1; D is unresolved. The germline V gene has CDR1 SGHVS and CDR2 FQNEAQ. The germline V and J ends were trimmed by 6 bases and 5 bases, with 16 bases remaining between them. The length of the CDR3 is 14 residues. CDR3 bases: TGTGCCAGCAGGTATACGGGCCGGGGAACTGAAGCTTTCTTT. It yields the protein CASRYTGRGTEAFF. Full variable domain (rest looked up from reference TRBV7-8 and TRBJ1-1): GAGVSQSPRYKVAKRGQDVALRCDPISGHVSLFWYQQALGQGPEFLTYFQNEAQLDKSGLPSDRFFAERPEGSVSTLKIQRTQQEDSAVYLCASRYTGRGTEAFFGQGTRLTVV.

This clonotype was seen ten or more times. CDR3 sequence: CSARLGEKLFF. The DNA for the CDR3 is TGCAGTGCTAGACTGGGTGAAAAACTGTTTTTT. The chain combines TRBV20-1 with TRBJ1-4; D unclear. Germline CDR1 DFQATT, CDR2 SNEGSKA (reference sequence). V lost 2 bases, J lost 7 bases, and 5 bases lay in between. The CDR3 totals 11 residues.

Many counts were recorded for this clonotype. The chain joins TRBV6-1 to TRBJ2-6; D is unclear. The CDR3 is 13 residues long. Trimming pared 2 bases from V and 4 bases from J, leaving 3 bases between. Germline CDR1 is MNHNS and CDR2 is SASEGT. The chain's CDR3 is CASSENGANVLTF. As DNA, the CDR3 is TGTGCCAGCAGTGAAAACGGGGCCAACGTCCTGACTTTC.

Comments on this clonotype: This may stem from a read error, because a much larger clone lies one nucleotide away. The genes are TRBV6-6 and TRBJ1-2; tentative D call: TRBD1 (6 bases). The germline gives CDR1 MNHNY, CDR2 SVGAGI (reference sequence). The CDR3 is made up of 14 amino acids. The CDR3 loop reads CVSLGGLGAYGYTF. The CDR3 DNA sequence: TGTGTCAGCCTGGGGGGGCTAGGTGCCTATGGCTACACCTTC.

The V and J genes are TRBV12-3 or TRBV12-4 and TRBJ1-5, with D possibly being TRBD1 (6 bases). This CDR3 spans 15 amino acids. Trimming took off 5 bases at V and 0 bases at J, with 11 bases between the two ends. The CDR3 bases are TGTGCCAGCAGTCGGGGGGGCGATAGCAATCAGCCCCAGCATTTT. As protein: CASSRGGDSNQPQHF.

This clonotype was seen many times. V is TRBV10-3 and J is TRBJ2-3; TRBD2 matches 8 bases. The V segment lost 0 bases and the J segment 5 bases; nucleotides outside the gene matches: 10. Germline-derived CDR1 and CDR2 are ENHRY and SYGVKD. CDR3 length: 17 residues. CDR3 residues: CAISESLAGSLGDTQYF. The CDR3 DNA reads TGTGCCATCAGTGAGTCCCTAGCGGGCTCGCTCGGAGATACGCAGTATTTT.

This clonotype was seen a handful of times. The CDR3 here is CASSPLPGGDSPLHF. The CDR3 DNA follows: TGTGCCAGCTCACCCCTGCCCGGGGGAGATTCACCCCTCCACTTT. The chain combines TRBV18 with TRBJ1-6; D might be TRBD1 (5 bases). The V end was cut by 3 bases, the J end by 8 bases, with 14 bases between. CDR3 length: 15 amino acids. Germline lookup yields CDR1 KGHSH and CDR2 LQKENI.

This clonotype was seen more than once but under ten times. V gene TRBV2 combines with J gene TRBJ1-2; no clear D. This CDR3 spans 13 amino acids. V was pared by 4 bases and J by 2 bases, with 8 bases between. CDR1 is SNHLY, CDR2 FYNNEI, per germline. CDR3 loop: CASSAEVNYGYTF. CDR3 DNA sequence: TGTGCCAGCAGTGCGGAAGTGAACTATGGCTACACCTTC. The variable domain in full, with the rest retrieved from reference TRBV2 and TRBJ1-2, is EPEVTQTPSHQVTQMGQEVILRCVPISNHLYFYWYRQILGQKVEFLVSFYNNEISEKSEIFDDQFSVERPDGSNFTLKIRSTKLEDSAMYFCASSAEVNYGYTFGSGTRLTVV.

CDR3 DNA sequence: TGTGCCAGCAGCGGGGGATTGACAGGGATCTCTGGAAACACCATATATTTT. Residues: CASSGGLTGISGNTIYF. This chain joins TRBV9 and TRBJ1-3; TRBD1 aligns across 7 bases. The CDR3 length is 17 residues. CDR1 SGDLS and CDR2 YYNGEE come from the germline V gene. V was pared by 3 bases and J by 0 bases, with 9 bases of the junction left unmatched.

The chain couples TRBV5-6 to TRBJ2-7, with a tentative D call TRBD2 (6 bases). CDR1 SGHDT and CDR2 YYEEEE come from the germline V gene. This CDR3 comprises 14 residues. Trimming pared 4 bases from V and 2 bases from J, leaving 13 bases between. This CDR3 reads CASSVRGGAYEQYF. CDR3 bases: TGTGCCAGCAGCGTCCGGGGAGGTGCCTACGAGCAGTACTTC.

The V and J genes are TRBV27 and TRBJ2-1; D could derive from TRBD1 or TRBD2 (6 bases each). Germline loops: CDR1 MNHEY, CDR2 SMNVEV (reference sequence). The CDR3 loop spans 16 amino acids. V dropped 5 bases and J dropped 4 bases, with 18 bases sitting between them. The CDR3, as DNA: TGTGCCAGCAGTACTACCGGGGGCCGGGATTACAATGAGCAGTTCTTC. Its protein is CASSTTGGRDYNEQFF.